In this sample, the clone carrying this T cell receptor beta chain turned up many times. Its antigen remains unidentified. Time point specified: pre-sensitization, week 0. The treatment was: therapeutic diphenylcyclopropenone sensitization with weekly scalp DPC. From whole blood left unfractionated, total RNA was extracted. The library tagged individual cDNA molecules with unique molecular identifiers. Using its own MiXCR run on the RACE reads, TCRdb lists one record per CDR3 protein. The repertoire consists of roughly 34,000 distinct CDR3 sequences, with 10% occurring once and the leading ten covering 25% to 30%. Germline V gives CDR1 SGHAT, CDR2 FQNNGV. This CDR3 spans 15 amino acids. V trimming: 4 bases; J trimming: 4 bases; junction bases outside the gene matches: 3. The data belong to a study of human T cells and chemical hapten exposure. In the study overall: From small differences in pooled library volume came most of the variation in per-sample TCR yields.

Regarding the study as a whole: There was no change with DPC sensitization in TCRs above 1 in 1000 frequency. It was expanded TCRs that formed significantly more large CDR3 similarity clusters than controls did.

The source of this sequence is a man aged 45 to 65 with alopecia areata. Some clones in this sample may be carry-over from other donors' samples. V and J are TRBV11-2 and TRBJ2-1; 11 nucleotides line up with TRBD2. The material was whole blood, obtained in connection with sensitization to the hapten diphenylcyclopropenone (DPC). The CDR3 region has the DNA TGTGCCAGCAGCTCGGGACTAGCGGAGTACAATGAGCAGTTCTTC. Translating gives CASSSGLAEYNEQFF.